These T cell receptor beta chains were read from a single sample in a study of CD8+CD57+ T cells in acquired aplastic anemia. TCRdb processed the reads anew with MiXCR; each CDR3 protein has one entry. Of about 180,000 distinct CDR3 sequences detected, 46% appear once; the ten largest clones hold approximately 3%. Sequenced input: sorted CD4+, CD8+, or CD8+CD57+ T cells (not recorded which) from PBMCs. The origin of the receptors is a human donor in good health. The CDR3 runs from the conserved cysteine through the conserved F or W. Fields, in order: D gene, V gene, J gene, clone size, CDR3 protein, CDR3 DNA. The D gene is left open where the match is weak. Expanded clones are given a class, and other clones once, few, many or no size at all.

d_gene: .
v_gene: TRBV28
j_gene: TRBJ2-3
abundance: .
CDR3aa: CATAMYTDTQYF
CDR3nt: TGTGCCACCGCGATGTACACAGATACGCAGTATTTT

d_gene: .
v_gene: TRBV7-2
j_gene: TRBJ2-3
abundance: many
CDR3aa: CASSFVSSTDTQYF
CDR3nt: TGTGCCAGCAGCTTCGTTAGTAGCACAGATACGCAGTATTTT

d_gene: TRBD2
v_gene: TRBV6-6
j_gene: TRBJ2-1
abundance: many
CDR3aa: CASSSRGDEQFF
CDR3nt: TGTGCCAGCAGTTCCCGGGGGGATGAGCAGTTCTTC

d_gene: .
v_gene: TRBV24-1
j_gene: TRBJ2-7
abundance: many
CDR3aa: CATSDGGTYEQYF
CDR3nt: TGTGCCACCAGTGATGGGGGAACCTACGAGCAGTACTTC

d_gene: .
v_gene: TRBV4-2
j_gene: TRBJ2-2
abundance: .
CDR3aa: CASRRTRNTGELFF
CDR3nt: TGTGCCAGCAGACGGACCCGGAACACCGGGGAGCTGTTTTTT

d_gene: .
v_gene: TRBV24-1
j_gene: TRBJ1-2
abundance: few
CDR3aa: CATSDSRGYGGYTF
CDR3nt: TGTGCCACCAGTGATTCTAGAGGGTACGGAGGCTACACCTTC

d_gene: TRBD1
v_gene: TRBV25-1
j_gene: TRBJ2-5
abundance: .
CDR3aa: CASSEGTGVQETQYF
CDR3nt: TGTGCCAGCAGTGAGGGGACAGGGGTACAAGAGACCCAGTACTTC

d_gene: .
v_gene: TRBV20-1
j_gene: TRBJ1-4
abundance: many
CDR3aa: CSALRPSEKLFF
CDR3nt: TGCAGTGCCCTCAGGCCATCTGAAAAACTGTTTTTT

d_gene: .
v_gene: TRBV6-1
j_gene: TRBJ1-2
abundance: many
CDR3aa: CASTYGTGNYGYTF
CDR3nt: TGTGCCAGCACCTACGGTACCGGTAACTATGGCTACACCTTC

d_gene: .
v_gene: TRBV20-1
j_gene: TRBJ2-7
abundance: many
CDR3aa: CSASGSYEQYF
CDR3nt: TGCAGTGCTAGCGGATCCTACGAGCAGTACTTC

d_gene: TRBD2
v_gene: TRBV3-1
j_gene: TRBJ2-1
abundance: few
CDR3aa: CASSQDTSGSYNEQFF
CDR3nt: TGTGCCAGCAGCCAAGATACGAGCGGGAGCTACAATGAGCAGTTCTTC

d_gene: .
v_gene: TRBV6-1
j_gene: TRBJ2-7
abundance: .
CDR3aa: CASGMGGGEQYF
CDR3nt: TGTGCCAGCGGGATGGGGGGCGGCGAGCAGTACTTC

d_gene: .
v_gene: TRBV24-1
j_gene: TRBJ1-2
abundance: .
CDR3aa: CATSDPGRSYGYTF
CDR3nt: TGTGCCACCAGTGACCCCGGACGGAGCTATGGCTACACCTTC

d_gene: .
v_gene: TRBV20-1
j_gene: TRBJ2-5
abundance: .
CDR3aa: CSASSTIRQETQYF
CDR3nt: TGCAGTGCTAGTTCGACTATTAGACAAGAGACCCAGTACTTC

d_gene: .
v_gene: TRBV20-1
j_gene: TRBJ2-4
abundance: few
CDR3aa: CSAREGTAKNIQYF
CDR3nt: TGCAGTGCTAGGGAAGGGACAGCCAAAAACATTCAGTACTTC

d_gene: .
v_gene: TRBV20-1
j_gene: TRBJ2-1
abundance: many
CDR3aa: CSAIVRPNEQFF
CDR3nt: TGCAGTGCTATCGTACGTCCCAATGAGCAGTTCTTC

d_gene: .
v_gene: TRBV6-1
j_gene: TRBJ2-2
abundance: .
CDR3aa: CASSVAGTPTGELFF
CDR3nt: TGTGCCAGCAGTGTAGCCGGGACACCGACCGGGGAGCTGTTTTTT

d_gene: .
v_gene: TRBV2
j_gene: TRBJ2-7
abundance: few
CDR3aa: CASSYGTNYEQYF
CDR3nt: TGTGCCAGCAGTTACGGTACTAACTACGAGCAGTACTTC

d_gene: .
v_gene: TRBV11-1
j_gene: TRBJ2-3
abundance: .
CDR3aa: CASSPPGLGTDTQYF
CDR3nt: TGTGCCAGCAGTCCCCCGGGACTTGGAACAGATACGCAGTATTTT

d_gene: .
v_gene: TRBV19
j_gene: TRBJ1-6
abundance: .
CDR3aa: CASSIGRQANSPLHF
CDR3nt: TGTGCCAGTAGTATAGGGCGACAGGCCAATTCACCCCTCCACTTT

d_gene: .
v_gene: TRBV24-1
j_gene: TRBJ2-1
abundance: .
CDR3aa: CATSDPLANEQFF
CDR3nt: TGTGCCACCAGTGACCCACTAGCAAATGAGCAGTTCTTC

d_gene: .
v_gene: TRBV29-1
j_gene: TRBJ2-7
abundance: .
CDR3aa: CSVDGQSPYEQYF
CDR3nt: TGCAGCGTTGACGGACAATCACCCTACGAGCAGTACTTC

d_gene: .
v_gene: TRBV25-1
j_gene: TRBJ2-3
abundance: .
CDR3aa: CASSDSGGITDTQYF
CDR3nt: TGTGCCAGCAGTGACAGTGGAGGGATCACAGATACGCAGTATTTT

d_gene: .
v_gene: TRBV12-3/TRBV12-4
j_gene: TRBJ2-5
abundance: many
CDR3aa: CASSLVTSIETQYF
CDR3nt: TGTGCCAGCAGTTTAGTCACTAGTATTGAGACCCAGTACTTC

d_gene: .
v_gene: TRBV7-2
j_gene: TRBJ2-7
abundance: few
CDR3aa: CASSKTGRGGEQYF
CDR3nt: TGTGCCAGCAGCAAGACAGGGCGGGGTGGGGAGCAGTACTTC

d_gene: .
v_gene: TRBV7-6
j_gene: TRBJ1-2
abundance: .
CDR3aa: CASSLESGDGYTF
CDR3nt: TGTGCCAGCAGCTTAGAATCAGGGGACGGCTACACCTTC

d_gene: TRBD1
v_gene: TRBV11-2
j_gene: TRBJ2-2
abundance: few
CDR3aa: CASDRDRLTGELFF
CDR3nt: TGTGCCAGCGACCGGGACAGGCTCACCGGGGAGCTGTTTTTT

d_gene: TRBD1
v_gene: TRBV24-1
j_gene: TRBJ1-2
abundance: many
CDR3aa: CATSDRTGTPYTF
CDR3nt: TGTGCCACCAGTGACCGGACAGGGACCCCCTACACCTTC

d_gene: .
v_gene: TRBV24-1
j_gene: TRBJ2-3
abundance: .
CDR3aa: CATSDLGMEGIDTQYF
CDR3nt: TGTGCCACCAGTGATTTAGGCATGGAGGGAATAGATACGCAGTATTTT

d_gene: TRBD1
v_gene: TRBV5-6
j_gene: TRBJ2-7
abundance: .
CDR3aa: CASSWGQGIYEQYF
CDR3nt: TGTGCCAGCAGCTGGGGACAGGGGATCTACGAGCAGTACTTC

d_gene: TRBD1
v_gene: TRBV12-3/TRBV12-4
j_gene: TRBJ1-1
abundance: .
CDR3aa: CASSPTGGGTEAFF
CDR3nt: TGTGCCAGCAGTCCCACAGGGGGAGGCACTGAAGCTTTCTTT

d_gene: .
v_gene: TRBV9
j_gene: TRBJ1-1
abundance: .
CDR3aa: CASSPWTDTPTEAFF
CDR3nt: TGTGCCAGCAGCCCCTGGACAGACACACCGACTGAAGCTTTCTTT

d_gene: .
v_gene: TRBV24-1
j_gene: TRBJ2-2
abundance: .
CDR3aa: CATSPPWAGELFF
CDR3nt: TGTGCCACCAGTCCTCCTTGGGCCGGGGAGCTGTTTTTT

d_gene: .
v_gene: TRBV15
j_gene: TRBJ1-5
abundance: .
CDR3aa: CATSARSGLVNQPQHF
CDR3nt: TGTGCCACCAGCGCTCGCTCAGGGTTGGTCAATCAGCCCCAGCATTTT

d_gene: TRBD2
v_gene: TRBV10-3
j_gene: TRBJ2-1
abundance: .
CDR3aa: CAISGTSGGPLQFF
CDR3nt: TGTGCCATCAGTGGGACTAGCGGGGGCCCCCTCCAGTTCTTC

d_gene: TRBD2
v_gene: TRBV7-2
j_gene: TRBJ2-5
abundance: .
CDR3aa: CASRLGGWETQYF
CDR3nt: TGTGCCAGCAGGCTCGGGGGGTGGGAGACCCAGTACTTC

d_gene: TRBD1
v_gene: TRBV4-3
j_gene: TRBJ2-3
abundance: .
CDR3aa: CASSRVRDRALYDTQYF
CDR3nt: TGCGCCAGCAGCCGAGTTCGGGACAGGGCTTTGTACGATACGCAGTATTTT

d_gene: TRBD1
v_gene: TRBV10-1
j_gene: TRBJ1-1
abundance: .
CDR3aa: CASKDRVDTEAFF
CDR3nt: TGCGCCAGCAAGGACAGGGTGGACACTGAAGCTTTCTTT

d_gene: .
v_gene: TRBV19
j_gene: TRBJ1-4
abundance: .
CDR3aa: CASQGTTNEKLFF
CDR3nt: TGTGCCAGTCAGGGGACAACTAATGAAAAACTGTTTTTT

d_gene: .
v_gene: TRBV11-2
j_gene: TRBJ2-3
abundance: many
CDR3aa: CASSLGAGYTTDTQYF
CDR3nt: TGTGCCAGCAGCTTGGGGGCAGGGTATACGACAGATACGCAGTATTTT

d_gene: .
v_gene: TRBV2
j_gene: TRBJ2-7
abundance: .
CDR3aa: CASSDRTNNYEQYF
CDR3nt: TGTGCCAGCAGTGACCGGACAAATAACTACGAGCAGTACTTC

d_gene: TRBD1
v_gene: TRBV29-1
j_gene: TRBJ2-7
abundance: medium-sized
CDR3aa: CSVDPGQGGLEQYF
CDR3nt: TGCAGCGTCGACCCGGGACAGGGAGGCCTCGAGCAGTACTTC

d_gene: .
v_gene: TRBV5-1
j_gene: TRBJ2-5
abundance: .
CDR3aa: CASSLAVPWGTQYF
CDR3nt: TGCGCCAGCAGCTTGGCGGTACCCTGGGGGACCCAGTACTTC

d_gene: TRBD1
v_gene: TRBV10-3
j_gene: TRBJ2-3
abundance: .
CDR3aa: CAISEGVGQGRTDTQYF
CDR3nt: TGTGCCATCAGTGAAGGGGTGGGACAGGGCCGCACAGATACGCAGTATTTT

d_gene: .
v_gene: TRBV19
j_gene: TRBJ1-1
abundance: many
CDR3aa: CASSMIGGGNTEAFF
CDR3nt: TGTGCCAGTAGTATGATAGGGGGAGGAAATACTGAAGCTTTCTTT

d_gene: .
v_gene: TRBV10-3
j_gene: TRBJ2-7
abundance: .
CDR3aa: CASTDRLGEQYF
CDR3nt: TGTGCCAGCACTGACCGACTCGGCGAGCAGTACTTC

d_gene: .
v_gene: TRBV20-1
j_gene: TRBJ1-2
abundance: many
CDR3aa: CSARVGRWGYTF
CDR3nt: TGCAGTGCTAGAGTAGGGAGGTGGGGCTACACCTTC

d_gene: .
v_gene: TRBV10-1
j_gene: TRBJ1-1
abundance: .
CDR3aa: CATKQGYGGDTEAFF
CDR3nt: TGCGCCACAAAACAGGGCTACGGAGGTGACACTGAAGCTTTCTTT

d_gene: TRBD1
v_gene: TRBV5-1
j_gene: TRBJ2-2
abundance: .
CDR3aa: CASSLGQGNGELFF
CDR3nt: TGCGCCAGCAGCTTGGGACAGGGGAACGGGGAGCTGTTTTTT

d_gene: .
v_gene: TRBV24-1
j_gene: TRBJ2-1
abundance: few
CDR3aa: CATSDFSSKEQFF
CDR3nt: TGTGCCACCAGTGATTTCAGCAGTAAAGAGCAGTTCTTC

d_gene: TRBD2
v_gene: TRBV15
j_gene: TRBJ2-7
abundance: few
CDR3aa: CATSRDQTAGAYF
CDR3nt: TGTGCCACCAGCAGAGACCAGACAGCGGGAGCTTACTTC

d_gene: TRBD1
v_gene: TRBV5-1
j_gene: TRBJ2-5
abundance: .
CDR3aa: CASSLPWTGEETQYF
CDR3nt: TGCGCCAGCAGCTTGCCTTGGACAGGGGAAGAGACCCAGTACTTC

d_gene: .
v_gene: TRBV9
j_gene: TRBJ1-6
abundance: few
CDR3aa: CASSASNSPLHF
CDR3nt: TGTGCCAGCAGCGCCTCGAATTCACCCCTCCACTTT

d_gene: .
v_gene: TRBV2
j_gene: TRBJ2-7
abundance: .
CDR3aa: CASSWDPPNEQYF
CDR3nt: TGTGCCAGCAGTTGGGACCCGCCCAACGAGCAGTACTTC

d_gene: .
v_gene: TRBV5-4
j_gene: TRBJ1-2
abundance: many
CDR3aa: CASSFQGIGYGYTF
CDR3nt: TGTGCCAGCAGCTTCCAGGGTATCGGCTATGGCTACACCTTC